The sequence of this TCR beta chain was determined in a study of PD-1 blockade in classical Hodgkin lymphoma. Whole-study results and caveats: The authors excluded patients who started nivolumab under 1 year after ASCT. Undefined causes, possibly disease activity or prior therapy, underlie the repertoire differences. CD8+ TCR diversity did not rise significantly by C4D1, unlike CD4+.

This CDR3 region has 13 residues. Germline values: CDR1 SGHRS, CDR2 YFSETQ. V was shortened by 4 bases and J by 6 bases, with 10 bases between the two germline ends. As for this clone: Its target is unknown.

Generated by immunoSEQ multiplex PCR, the TCRdb table keeps only in-frame clones and is missing some. Here the sample spans roughly 9,900 clones, 92% being singletons. Each patient's relapse followed autologous stem cell transplantation, and brentuximab vedotin exposure varied. The chain has TRBV5-1 and TRBJ2-2; D is perhaps TRBD2 (5 bases). The clonotype was recovered from a human donor with classical Hodgkin lymphoma. The sequences come from peripheral blood mononuclear cells (PBMCs), collected at baseline. DNA of the CDR3: TGCGCCAGCAGCGGACTTAGGGCCGGGGAGCTGTTTTTT. Amino acids: CASSGLRAGELFF.